This is a list of T cell receptor beta chains from one sample in a study of blood T cell repertoires in COVID-19. Data came from immunoSEQ multiplex PCR; TCRdb stores just in-frame clones and leaves some out. The repertoire holds tens of thousands of clones, with over 80% as singletons. Sample: peripheral blood. These receptors came from a man aged 25-45 years with COVID-19, enrolled during active disease. CDR3s include the opening cysteine and the closing phenylalanine or tryptophan. A D gene is named only where the DNA matches it firmly. Clone size appears in some rows only: once, few, many, or a class for an expanded clone.

V	D	length	J	size	DNA	CDR3
TRBV9	-	13	TRBJ1-5	-	TGTGCCAGCAGCGCGATGGGGGGGCAGCCCCAGCATTTT	CASSAMGGQPQHF
TRBV4-2	-	15	TRBJ1-4	-	TGTGCCAGCAGCGCCCAGGGGCAGGGTGAAGAAAAACTATTTTTT	CASSAQGQGEEKLFF
TRBV6-2/TRBV6-3	TRBD2	14	TRBJ2-7	-	TGTGCCAGCAGTTTTGGTAGCGGGAGACACGAGCAGTACTTC	CASSFGSGRHEQYF
TRBV3-1/TRBV3-2	-	14	TRBJ2-2	-	TGTGCCAGCAGCCAACGGGAGAACACCGGGGAGCTGTTTTTT	CASSQRENTGELFF
TRBV4-3	TRBD1	16	TRBJ2-7	-	TGCGCCAGCAGCCAACCGGGACCAGGGGGCATGGGGGAGCAGTACTTC	CASSQPGPGGMGEQYF
TRBV27	TRBD1	17	TRBJ1-2	-	TGTGCCAGCAGTTCAACCGAGAGACAGGGGTACAATTATGGCTACACCTTC	CASSSTERQGYNYGYTF
TRBV6-5	-	15	TRBJ1-2	-	TGTGCCAGCAGTACCTACAGGGTGCCGAATGGCGGCTACACCTTC	CASSTYRVPNGGYTF
TRBV27	TRBD1	13	TRBJ2-7	-	TGTGCCAGTAGTTGGACAGGGGGCATCGAGCAGTACTTC	CASSWTGGIEQYF
TRBV5-6	-	15	TRBJ2-7	once	TGTGCCAGCAGCTTGGGTTGGCCGGGGTTCAACGAGCAGTACTTC	CASSLGWPGFNEQYF
TRBV6-5	-	13	TRBJ2-2	-	TGTGCCAGCAGTTTGACTCGGGGCGGGGAGCTGTTTTTT	CASSLTRGGELFF
TRBV7-2	TRBD1	14	TRBJ1-1	-	TGTGCCAGCAGCCCCGACAGGGCTCACGCTGAAGCTTTCTTT	CASSPDRAHAEAFF
TRBV28	-	12	TRBJ1-2	-	TGTGCCAGCAGTTCGGGTAACTATGGCTACACCTTC	CASSSGNYGYTF
TRBV9	-	15	TRBJ1-5	-	TGTGCCAGCAGCGTCGAGGGGGATTCAGGTCAGCCCCAGCATTTT	CASSVEGDSGQPQHF
TRBV6-1	-	13	TRBJ1-1	once	TGTGCCAGCAGTGAAATCAGGAGGGCTGAAGCTTTCTTT	CASSEIRRAEAFF
TRBV7-3	TRBD1	20	TRBJ2-6	-	TGTGCCAGCAGCATCTACGCCGTCGGGACAGGGGGTTCTGGGGCCAACGTCCTGACTTTC	CASSIYAVGTGGSGANVLTF
TRBV5-1	TRBD2	16	TRBJ2-7	-	TGCGCCAGCAGCTCTATTAGCGGGAGGCCCTCCTACGAGCAGTACTTC	CASSSISGRPSYEQYF
TRBV11-2	-	15	TRBJ2-2	-	TGTGCCAGCCGCGGGTTTCTGACCAACACCGGGGAGCTGTTTTTT	CASRGFLTNTGELFF
TRBV18	-	14	TRBJ2-5	-	TGTGCCAGCTCACCACCGAGCGGACAAGAGACCCAGTACTTC	CASSPPSGQETQYF
TRBV19	TRBD1	16	TRBJ1-2	-	TGTGCCAGTTCTTACCCGGACAGGGGGGTAGACTATGGCTACACCTTC	CASSYPDRGVDYGYTF
TRBV7-9	-	14	TRBJ2-2	-	TGTGCCAGCAGCTTCTCAGGGAACACCGGGGAGCTGTTTTTT	CASSFSGNTGELFF
TRBV11-3	TRBD1	15	TRBJ2-1	-	TGTGCCAGCAGCTTAGGGGACAGGGTACGCAATGAGCAGTTCTTC	CASSLGDRVRNEQFF
TRBV30	TRBD1	15	TRBJ1-5	-	TGTGCCTGGGCGTCTGTACAGGGGGCACATCAGCCCCAGCATTTT	CAWASVQGAHQPQHF
TRBV5-4	-	16	TRBJ2-3	-	TGTGCCAGCAGCCCCCGGGGGGCCTCGGGCACAGATACGCAGTATTTT	CASSPRGASGTDTQYF
TRBV4-2	-	12	TRBJ1-2	-	TGTGCCAGCAGCGCTGGGGGGTATGGCTACACCTTC	CASSAGGYGYTF
TRBV14	TRBD1	14	TRBJ1-1	-	TGTGCCAGCAGACAGGGGGCCATGAACACTGAAGCTTTCTTT	CASRQGAMNTEAFF
TRBV24-1	-	12	TRBJ2-3	-	TGTGCCACCAGTGATATTGGGGCTACGCAGTATTTT	CATSDIGATQYF
TRBV5-1	-	14	TRBJ2-1	-	TGCGCCAGCAGCGGGGGAGGCTCCTACAATGAGCAGTTCTTC	CASSGGGSYNEQFF
TRBV6-4	-	14	TRBJ1-5	few	TGTGCCAGCAGTGAATCGGGGGGCAATCAGCCCCAGCATTTT	CASSESGGNQPQHF
TRBV30	TRBD1	13	TRBJ1-5	-	TGTGCCTGGAGTGGTCAGGGGGCCCAGCCCCAGCATTTT	CAWSGQGAQPQHF
TRBV9	-	14	TRBJ1-1	-	TGTGCCAGCAGCGGGGAGGGAGGGTACGCTGAAGCTTTCTTT	CASSGEGGYAEAFF
TRBV5-4	TRBD1	15	TRBJ1-6	-	TGTGCCAGCAGCTCCCCGGGACAGGGTCCTTCACCCCTCCACTTT	CASSSPGQGPSPLHF
TRBV29-1	TRBD2	16	TRBJ2-1	-	TGCAGCGTAAACGGCGGGGCGGGAGGGCCGACGAATGAGCAGTTCTTC	CSVNGGAGGPTNEQFF
TRBV6-5	TRBD2	15	TRBJ2-1	once	TGTGCCAGCACCCCCGGGACTAGCGGATCGAATGAGCAGTTCTTC	CASTPGTSGSNEQFF
TRBV20-1	-	14	TRBJ1-2	-	TGCAGTGCTAGTGGCGGGGGCGCGGACTATGGCTACACCTTC	CSASGGGADYGYTF
TRBV25-1	TRBD1	15	TRBJ2-7	-	TGTGCCAGCAGTGAATTACAACAGGGGGTCCACGAGCAGTACTTC	CASSELQQGVHEQYF
TRBV4-1	TRBD1	14	TRBJ1-2	-	TGCGCCAGCAGCCACACCGGGACAGTCTATGGCTACACCTTC	CASSHTGTVYGYTF
TRBV6-4	TRBD2	15	TRBJ2-3	-	TGTGCCAGCAGCAGACTAGCGGGAGAGACAGATACGCAGTATTTT	CASSRLAGETDTQYF
TRBV28	TRBD1	14	TRBJ2-1	-	TGTGCCAGCAGTCGCTGGGACAGTCGGAATGAGCAGTTCTTC	CASSRWDSRNEQFF
TRBV9	-	15	TRBJ1-5	-	TGTGCCAGCAGCGTAACAGCCGGGATCAATCAGCCCCAGCATTTT	CASSVTAGINQPQHF
TRBV19	TRBD1	15	TRBJ1-2	-	TGTGCCAGTAGTATCCCGACAGGGACGACATCAGGCTACACCTTC	CASSIPTGTTSGYTF
TRBV28	-	14	TRBJ2-3	-	TGTGCCAGCAGTTTACCCAACATAGCATATACGCAGTATTTT	CASSLPNIAYTQYF
TRBV28	-	13	TRBJ1-6	-	TGTGCCACCGAGGCGGCCTATAATTCACCCCTCCACTTT	CATEAAYNSPLHF
TRBV7-3	-	13	TRBJ2-1	-	TGTGCCAGCAGCCTCCAGCGGGACAATGAGCAGTTCTTC	CASSLQRDNEQFF
TRBV7-9	TRBD2	15	TRBJ2-5	-	TGTGCCAGCGGACCGACCGGGACTAGCGACGAGACCCAGTACTTC	CASGPTGTSDETQYF
TRBV7-3	TRBD2	15	TRBJ2-7	few	TGTGCCAGCAGCATACTAGCGGGGACCCTCTACGAGCAGTACTTC	CASSILAGTLYEQYF
TRBV18	TRBD2	14	TRBJ2-7	-	TGTGCCAGCTCACCTTCTAGCGGGACCCCCGAGCAGTACTTC	CASSPSSGTPEQYF
TRBV28	-	15	TRBJ1-2	few	TGTGCCAGCAGTTTCACGCTCGGGGGTGGGGATGGCTACACCTTC	CASSFTLGGGDGYTF
TRBV19	-	13	TRBJ2-7	-	TGTGCCAGTAGGTCACAGGGTTTGGAAGAGCAGTACTTC	CASRSQGLEEQYF
TRBV6-5	TRBD1	13	TRBJ2-7	-	TGTGCCAGCAGTATTAACAGGGGTCGGGAGCAGTACTTC	CASSINRGREQYF
TRBV18	-	15	TRBJ2-1	-	TGTGCCAGCTCACCGGCGAGGGCGCCCCAAAATGAGCAGTTCTTC	CASSPARAPQNEQFF
TRBV7-2	TRBD2	14	TRBJ2-2	-	TGTGCCAGCAGCTTATGGAGCGGGGCCGGGGAGCTGTTTTTT	CASSLWSGAGELFF
TRBV2	TRBD1	13	TRBJ1-5	-	TGTGCCAGCGACAGGGGCCTGAATCAGCCCCAGCATTTT	CASDRGLNQPQHF
TRBV6-1	-	14	TRBJ2-1	-	TGTGCCAGCAGTGAACCTCCGACTAAGCGAGAGCAGTTCTTC	CASSEPPTKREQFF
TRBV28	-	13	TRBJ1-4	-	TGTGCCAGCTACAGGAATACTGGTGAAAAACTGTTTTTT	CASYRNTGEKLFF
TRBV28	TRBD1	12	TRBJ2-7	-	TGTGCCAGCAGTCGGACAGGGGACGAGCAGTACTTC	CASSRTGDEQYF
TRBV28	-	17	TRBJ2-3	few	TGTGCCAGCAGTTTGATTTCCGTGGCTCACGGGACAGATACGCAGTATTTT	CASSLISVAHGTDTQYF
TRBV10-3	-	12	TRBJ2-1	-	TGTGCCATCAGTGCTGACAGCCATGAGCAGTTCTTC	CAISADSHEQFF